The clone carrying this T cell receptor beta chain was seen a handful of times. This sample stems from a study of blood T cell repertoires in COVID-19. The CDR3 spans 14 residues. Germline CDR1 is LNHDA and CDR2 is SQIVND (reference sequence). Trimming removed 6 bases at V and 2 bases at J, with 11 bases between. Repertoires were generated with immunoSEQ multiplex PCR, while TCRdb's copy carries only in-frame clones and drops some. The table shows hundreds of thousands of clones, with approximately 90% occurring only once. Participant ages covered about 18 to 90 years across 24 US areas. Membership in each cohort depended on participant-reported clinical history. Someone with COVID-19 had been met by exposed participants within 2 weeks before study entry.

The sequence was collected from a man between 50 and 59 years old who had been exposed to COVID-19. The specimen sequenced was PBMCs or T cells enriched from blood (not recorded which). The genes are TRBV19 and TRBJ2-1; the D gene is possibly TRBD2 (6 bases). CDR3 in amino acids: CASRSQRAYNEQFF. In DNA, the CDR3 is TGTGCCAGTAGAAGCCAGCGGGCCTACAATGAGCAGTTCTTC.